Sequencing of this T cell receptor beta chain was carried out in a study of cytomegalovirus exposure and HLA in healthy donors. The CDR3 length is 18 residues. Looked up from germline, CDR1 is SGHRS and CDR2 is YFSETQ. With 3 bases clipped from V and 8 bases from J, the junction kept 11 bases outside the gene matches. At the time of sampling, donors were nominally healthy, though unrecorded immune exposures were likely. The PCR used 60 Vbeta and 13 Jbeta primers. Original handling: Unique TCR beta chains numbered approximately 80 million in a later analysis, with some 9.9 million shared. Measured with immunoSEQ multiplex PCR; TCRdb has only the in-frame clones, and not every one. The DNA gave D and trimming, while V, J and clone size come from that table. This sample yields about 130,000 clones, of which around 75% are seen a single time; approximately 4.3% belongs to the top ten.

Sequencing was carried out using PBMCs. The chain employs TRBV5-1 and TRBJ2-1, with 16 bases matching TRBD2. The origin of this receptor is a man aged 60 to 69 in good health and CMV-seropositive. Here the CDR3 DNA reads TGCGCCAGCAGCTGGGCGGGACTAGCGGGGGGGCAGTTGGATGAGCAGTTCTTC. Translated, it gives CASSWAGLAGGQLDEQFF. Full variable domain (missing parts from reference TRBV5-1 and TRBJ2-1): KAGVTQTPRYLIKTRGQQVTLSCSPISGHRSVSWYQQTPGQGLQFLFEYFSETQRNKGNFPGRFSGRQFSNSRSEMNVSTLELGDSALYLCASSWAGLAGGQLDEQFFGPGTRLTVL.